Sequencing of this T cell receptor beta chain was carried out in a study of T cells in Graves' hyperthyroidism and ophthalmopathy. Study findings and constraints: Model-based prediction identified ophthalmopathy a median approximately 6.2 months prior to its onset. Blood also contained most expanded thyroid clonotypes above 0.001.

Using RNA transcripts as the source, TCR beta CDR3 regions were amplified. HTBI primers were the set used in a first-round RT-PCR of the TCR CDR3. TCRdb independently ran MiXCR on the multiplex PCR reads; one entry per CDR3 protein. The top ten hold 11% of the sample, which has about 520,000 distinct CDR3 sequences, approximately 24% seen once. Diagnoses were established using clinical symptoms, serum thyroxine and TRAb, thyroid ultrasound and orbital computed tomography. This clonotype came up many times. As yet, its antigen is unknown. Trimming cost V 6 bases and J 6 bases; bases outside gene matches: 9. Germline V gene data show CDR1 as MNHNS and CDR2 as SASEGT. This CDR3 is 14 amino acids long.

The sequenced sample was blood. The rearrangement links TRBV6-1 to TRBJ1-2; TRBD1 agrees at 8 bases. The sequence came from a woman aged 25-40 years with Graves' ophthalmopathy. The DNA of the CDR3 is TGTGCCAGCAGACCCGGACAGGGCGGGAATGGCTACACCTTC. Its protein is CASRPGQGGNGYTF.